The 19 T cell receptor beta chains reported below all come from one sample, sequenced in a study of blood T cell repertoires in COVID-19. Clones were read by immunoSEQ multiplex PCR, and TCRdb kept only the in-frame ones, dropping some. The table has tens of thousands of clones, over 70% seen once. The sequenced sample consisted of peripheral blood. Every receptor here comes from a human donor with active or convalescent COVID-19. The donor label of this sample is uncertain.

CDR3 coding DNA: TGTGCCAGCAGCCGAGGGGGCGGAAACGAGCAGTACTTC. It specifies CASSRGGGNEQYF. This chain joins TRBV12-3 or TRBV12-4 and TRBJ2-7, with 7 bases aligning to TRBD1. The V segment lost 6 bases and the J segment 5 bases; nucleotides outside the gene matches: 7. CDR3 length: 13 amino acids.

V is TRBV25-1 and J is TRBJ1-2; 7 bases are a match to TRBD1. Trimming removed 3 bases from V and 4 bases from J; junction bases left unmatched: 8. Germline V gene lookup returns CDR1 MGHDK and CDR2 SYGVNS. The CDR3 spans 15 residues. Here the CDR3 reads CASSESGTVTYGYTF. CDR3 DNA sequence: TGTGCCAGCAGTGAGTCCGGGACAGTGACCTATGGCTACACCTTC.

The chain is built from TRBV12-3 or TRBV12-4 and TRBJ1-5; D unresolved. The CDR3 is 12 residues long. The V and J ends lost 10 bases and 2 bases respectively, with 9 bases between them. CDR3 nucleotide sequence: TGTGCCACACAGAGGGGCAATCAGCCCCAGCATTTT. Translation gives CATQRGNQPQHF.

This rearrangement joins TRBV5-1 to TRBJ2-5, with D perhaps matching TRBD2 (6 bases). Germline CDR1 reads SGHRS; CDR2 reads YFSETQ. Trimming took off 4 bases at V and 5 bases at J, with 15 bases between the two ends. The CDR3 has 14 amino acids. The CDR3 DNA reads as TGCGCCAGCAGCCGGACTACGGGGAGGGAGACCCAGTACTTC. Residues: CASSRTTGRETQYF.

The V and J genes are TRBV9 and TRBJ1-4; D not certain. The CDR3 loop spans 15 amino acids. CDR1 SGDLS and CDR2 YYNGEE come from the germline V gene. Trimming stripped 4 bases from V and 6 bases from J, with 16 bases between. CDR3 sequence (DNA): TGTGCCAGCAGCTTGCGAGAGGGAGCGGATGAAAAACTGTTTTTT. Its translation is CASSLREGADEKLFF. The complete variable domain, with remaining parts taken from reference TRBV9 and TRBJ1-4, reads DSGVTQTPKHLITATGQRVTLRCSPRSGDLSVYWYQQSLDQGLQFLIQYYNGEERAKGNILERFSAQQFPDLHSELNLSSLELGDSALYFCASSLREGADEKLFFGSGTQLSVL.

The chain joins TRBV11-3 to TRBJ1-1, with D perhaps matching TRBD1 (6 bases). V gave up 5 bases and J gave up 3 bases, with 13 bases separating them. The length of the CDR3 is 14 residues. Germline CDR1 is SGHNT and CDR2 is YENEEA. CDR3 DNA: TGTGCCAGCAGCCATGCGGGGGCCGACACTGAAGCTTTCTTT. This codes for CASSHAGADTEAFF.

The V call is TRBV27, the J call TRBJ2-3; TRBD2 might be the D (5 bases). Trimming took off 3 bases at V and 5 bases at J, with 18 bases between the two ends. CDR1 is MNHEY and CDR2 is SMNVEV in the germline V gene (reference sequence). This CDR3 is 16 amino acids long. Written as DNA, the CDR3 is TGTGCCAGCAGTTTTAGGGCTTGGGGAGCTGGAGATACGCAGTATTTT. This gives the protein CASSFRAWGAGDTQYF.

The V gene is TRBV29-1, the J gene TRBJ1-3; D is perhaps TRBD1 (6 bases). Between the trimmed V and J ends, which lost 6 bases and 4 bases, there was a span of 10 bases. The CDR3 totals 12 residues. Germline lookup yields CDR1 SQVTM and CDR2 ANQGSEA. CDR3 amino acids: CSVRTDGNTIYF. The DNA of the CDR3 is TGCAGCGTGAGGACAGACGGAAACACCATATATTTT.

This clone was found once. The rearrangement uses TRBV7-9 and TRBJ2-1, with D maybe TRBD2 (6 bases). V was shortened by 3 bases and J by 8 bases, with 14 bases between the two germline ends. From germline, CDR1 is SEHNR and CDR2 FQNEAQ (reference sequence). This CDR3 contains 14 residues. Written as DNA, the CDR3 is TGTGCCAGCAGCTTCGGGACTTACCTAGATGAGCAGTTCTTC. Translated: CASSFGTYLDEQFF.

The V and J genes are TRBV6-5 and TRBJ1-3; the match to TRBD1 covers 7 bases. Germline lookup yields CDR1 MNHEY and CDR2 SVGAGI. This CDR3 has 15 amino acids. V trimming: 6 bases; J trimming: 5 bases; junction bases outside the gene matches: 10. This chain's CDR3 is CASSRWTGGRNTIYF. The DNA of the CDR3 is TGTGCCAGCAGCCGATGGACAGGAGGCAGAAACACCATATATTTT.

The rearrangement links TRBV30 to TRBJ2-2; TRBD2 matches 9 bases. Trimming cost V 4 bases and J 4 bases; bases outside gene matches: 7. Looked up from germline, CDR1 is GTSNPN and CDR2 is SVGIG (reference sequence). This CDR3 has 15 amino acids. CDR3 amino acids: CAWTTGLAGTGELFF. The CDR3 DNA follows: TGTGCCTGGACTACGGGACTAGCAGGCACCGGGGAGCTGTTTTTT.

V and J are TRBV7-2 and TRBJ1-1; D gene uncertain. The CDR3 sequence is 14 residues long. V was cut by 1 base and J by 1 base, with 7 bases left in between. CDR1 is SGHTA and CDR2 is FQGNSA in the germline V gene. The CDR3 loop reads CASSLDSWNTEAFF. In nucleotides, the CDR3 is TGTGCCAGCAGCTTAGACAGCTGGAACACTGAAGCTTTCTTT.

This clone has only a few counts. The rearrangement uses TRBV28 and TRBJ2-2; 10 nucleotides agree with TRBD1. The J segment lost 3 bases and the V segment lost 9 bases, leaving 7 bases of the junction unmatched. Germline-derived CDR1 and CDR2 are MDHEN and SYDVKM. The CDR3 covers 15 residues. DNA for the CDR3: TGTGCCAGTAGGAGTGGACAGGGGGACACCGGGGAGCTGTTTTTT. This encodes CASRSGQGDTGELFF.

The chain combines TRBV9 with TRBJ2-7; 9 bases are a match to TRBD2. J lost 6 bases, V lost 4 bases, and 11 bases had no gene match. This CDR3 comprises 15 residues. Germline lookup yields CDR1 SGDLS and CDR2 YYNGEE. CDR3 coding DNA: TGTGCCAGCAGCCCCCAAGTAGCGGGAGCTGGCGAGCAGTACTTC. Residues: CASSPQVAGAGEQYF.

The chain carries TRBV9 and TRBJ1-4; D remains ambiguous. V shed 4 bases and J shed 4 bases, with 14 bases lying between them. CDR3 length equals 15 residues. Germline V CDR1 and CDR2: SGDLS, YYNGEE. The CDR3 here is CASSPHGGYNEKLFF. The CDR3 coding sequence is TGTGCCAGCAGCCCCCACGGAGGCTATAATGAAAAACTGTTTTTT.

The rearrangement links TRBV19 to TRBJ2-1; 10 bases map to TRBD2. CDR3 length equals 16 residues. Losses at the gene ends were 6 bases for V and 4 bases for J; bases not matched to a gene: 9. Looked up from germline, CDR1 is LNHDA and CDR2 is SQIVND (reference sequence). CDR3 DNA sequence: TGTGCCAGTAGCCGACTATGGACTAGCGGATACAATGAGCAGTTCTTC. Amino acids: CASSRLWTSGYNEQFF.

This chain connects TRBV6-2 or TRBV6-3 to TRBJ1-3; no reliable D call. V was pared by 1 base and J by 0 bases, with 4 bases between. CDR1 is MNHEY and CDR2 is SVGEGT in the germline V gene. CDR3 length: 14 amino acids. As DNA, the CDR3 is TGTGCCAGCAGTTACTACAGCTCTGGAAACACCATATATTTT. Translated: CASSYYSSGNTIYF.

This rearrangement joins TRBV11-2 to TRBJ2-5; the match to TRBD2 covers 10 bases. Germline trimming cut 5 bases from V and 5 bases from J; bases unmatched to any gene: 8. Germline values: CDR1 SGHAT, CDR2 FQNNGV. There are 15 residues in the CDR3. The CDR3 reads CASSDLAGAGETQYF. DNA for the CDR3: TGTGCCAGCAGCGACCTAGCGGGAGCGGGCGAGACCCAGTACTTC. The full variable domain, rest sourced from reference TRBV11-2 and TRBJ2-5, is EAGVAQSPRYKIIEKRQSVAFWCNPISGHATLYWYQQILGQGPKLLIQFQNNGVVDDSQLPKDRFSAERLKGVDSTLKIQPAKLEDSAVYLCASSDLAGAGETQYFGPGTRLLVL.

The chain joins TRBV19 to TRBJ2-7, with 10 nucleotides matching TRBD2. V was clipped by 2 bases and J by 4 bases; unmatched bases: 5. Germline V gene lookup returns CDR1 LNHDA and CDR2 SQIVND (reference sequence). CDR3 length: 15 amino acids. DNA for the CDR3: TGTGCCAGTAGTATAAAGCTAGCGGGAGCGTACGAGCAGTACTTC. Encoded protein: CASSIKLAGAYEQYF.